The rows below give T cell receptor beta chains drawn from one sample of a study of T cells in localized non-small cell lung cancer. Here immunoSEQ multiplex PCR was the method, and the copy in TCRdb shows in-frame clones only, minus some. The sample shows about 61,000 clones, around nine tenths of them seen only once. The starting material was peripheral blood, obtained before any cancer treatment. Receptors originate from a man aged 40 to 70 with stage I squamous cell lung carcinoma. CDR3s include the opening cysteine and the closing phenylalanine or tryptophan. The order of the fields is V gene, CDR3 length, D gene, clone size, J gene, CDR3 protein, CDR3 DNA. A D gene is named only where the DNA matches it firmly. For some rows the clone size is stated as once, few or many, or as a class when expanded; others skip it.

TRBV7-9	14	.	.	TRBJ1-2	CASSSSRNNYGYTF	TGTGCCAGCAGTTCTTCTAGAAATAACTATGGCTACACCTTC
TRBV28	13	.	.	TRBJ1-2	CASRAGRVYGYTF	TGTGCCAGCAGGGCCGGACGGGTCTATGGCTACACCTTC
TRBV7-2	13	.	.	TRBJ1-2	CASSLGASYGYTF	TGTGCCAGCAGCTTAGGGGCCAGCTATGGCTACACCTTC
TRBV4-3	17	.	once	TRBJ1-1	CASSQEGAGEGNTEAFF	TGCGCCAGCAGCCAAGAGGGGGCAGGGGAGGGGAACACTGAAGCTTTCTTT
TRBV6-1	17	.	few	TRBJ2-3	CASSEAPPTEGSDTQYF	TGTGCCAGCAGTGAAGCCCCCCCGACGGAGGGGTCAGATACGCAGTATTTT
TRBV4-3	16	.	.	TRBJ1-5	CASSQDHGGPGQPQHF	TGCGCCAGCAGCCAAGATCACGGGGGGCCAGGGCAGCCCCAGCATTTT
TRBV9	14	.	.	TRBJ1-5	CASSVSSVHQPQHF	TGTGCCAGCAGCGTATCGTCAGTACATCAGCCCCAGCATTTT
TRBV28	16	.	.	TRBJ2-6	CASSLGQSSGANVLTF	TGTGCCAGCAGTTTAGGCCAGAGCTCTGGGGCCAACGTCCTGACTTTC
TRBV7-2	15	TRBD1	.	TRBJ2-7	CASSWTGGESYEQYF	TGTGCCAGCAGTTGGACAGGGGGCGAGTCCTACGAGCAGTACTTC
TRBV30	13	.	.	TRBJ2-5	CAWNMAVQETQYF	TGTGCATGGAATATGGCTGTCCAAGAGACCCAGTACTTC
TRBV21-1	20	.	.	TRBJ2-6	CASSKERVQRSLSGANVLTF	TGTGCCAGCAGCAAAGAAAGGGTTCAGCGTTCCCTCTCTGGGGCCAACGTCCTGACTTTC
TRBV15	13	.	few	TRBJ2-5	CATRVWNQETQYF	TGTGCCACCAGAGTTTGGAACCAAGAGACCCAGTACTTC
TRBV10-3	14	.	.	TRBJ2-1	CAISVTGEYNEQFF	TGTGCCATCAGTGTGACAGGAGAATACAATGAGCAGTTCTTC
TRBV7-2	12	.	.	TRBJ2-7	CASSLQEYEQYF	TGTGCCAGCAGCCTCCAAGAATACGAGCAGTACTTC
TRBV27	15	TRBD1	.	TRBJ2-7	CASSFGTGGLYEQYF	TGTGCCAGCAGTTTTGGGACAGGGGGCCTCTACGAGCAGTACTTC
TRBV7-2	14	TRBD2	.	TRBJ2-1	CASAGESLYNEQFF	TGTGCCAGCGCGGGAGAATCACTTTACAATGAGCAGTTCTTC
TRBV28	14	.	.	TRBJ1-2	CASSSSRPRGGYTF	TGTGCCAGCAGTTCATCTAGGCCTAGGGGTGGCTACACCTTC
TRBV12-5	14	.	.	TRBJ2-5	CASGSWDKGETQYF	TGTGCTAGTGGTTCTTGGGACAAGGGGGAGACCCAGTACTTC
TRBV7-8	14	TRBD1	.	TRBJ1-1	CASSWDRVGTEAFF	TGTGCCAGCAGCTGGGACAGGGTAGGGACTGAAGCTTTCTTT
TRBV29-1	16	TRBD1	.	TRBJ1-2	CSVEWMWDRGDYGYTF	TGCAGCGTTGAATGGATGTGGGACAGGGGTGACTATGGCTACACCTTC
TRBV7-2	18	.	.	TRBJ2-3	CASSVGPISGGSTDTQYF	TGTGCCAGCAGCGTGGGACCTATCTCCGGCGGGAGCACAGATACGCAGTATTTT
TRBV15	15	.	.	TRBJ2-7	CATSRDPGSSYEQYF	TGTGCCACCAGCAGAGATCCAGGCAGCTCCTACGAGCAGTACTTC
TRBV5-1	14	.	.	TRBJ2-2	CASRSTSYTGELFF	TGCGCCAGCAGGTCCACTAGTTACACCGGGGAGCTGTTTTTT
TRBV7-2	15	TRBD1	.	TRBJ2-1	CASSSGQGSFNEQFF	TGTGCCAGCAGCTCCGGACAGGGGAGTTTTAATGAGCAGTTCTTC
TRBV19	14	TRBD1	once	TRBJ1-3	CASSDDRAGNTIYF	TGTGCCAGTAGTGACGACAGGGCTGGAAACACCATATATTTT
TRBV19	14	.	.	TRBJ1-5	CASSMGVSNQPQHF	TGTGCCAGTAGTATGGGGGTGAGCAATCAGCCCCAGCATTTT
TRBV7-3	15	.	.	TRBJ2-1	CASSLDGSGYNEQFF	TGTGCCAGCAGCTTAGACGGGAGTGGGTACAATGAGCAGTTCTTC
TRBV11-3	14	.	once	TRBJ2-2	CASSSGARTGELFF	TGTGCCAGCAGCTCCGGAGCTCGGACCGGGGAGCTGTTTTTT